Listed below are T cell receptor beta chains from one sample, sequenced in a study of OX40 agonist ivuxolimab in advanced cancers. TCRdb's table, derived via immunoSEQ multiplex PCR, lists solely in-frame clones and lacks some. The sample records over 150,000 clones, roughly 94% being singletons. The source was CD4+ or CD8+ T cells sorted from blood, collected in a trial of the OX40 agonist ivuxolimab. The receptors come from an adult with an advanced solid tumor such as melanoma, head and neck, liver or kidney cancer. Both conserved end residues are part of each CDR3. D genes are given only for firm matches. Where a row states a size, it is once, few, many or the class of an expanded clone; other rows omit it.

TRBV5-1	-	TRBJ2-1	-	TGCGCCAGCATGACCGGAGGGGGGGCCTACAATGAGCAGTTCTTC	CASMTGGGAYNEQFF
TRBV5-4	-	TRBJ2-7	-	TGTGCCAGCAGCTCGTTCGGGGGAGGCCCACTCTACGAGCAGTACTTC	CASSSFGGGPLYEQYF
TRBV20-1	-	TRBJ1-2	-	TGCAGTGCTTTCGGGTTCTATGGCTACACCTTC	CSAFGFYGYTF
TRBV6-1	-	TRBJ2-6	-	TGTGCCAGCAGTGTTATCCGGGCGGCCAACGTCCTGACTTTC	CASSVIRAANVLTF
TRBV11-2	-	TRBJ2-7	TRBD1	TGTGCCAGCAGCTCGACAGGGGTAGCCTACGAGCAGTACTTC	CASSSTGVAYEQYF
TRBV5-4	-	TRBJ2-4	-	TGTGCCAGGGGGGCACGGAAGATAGTAATGCTAGCCAAAAACATTCAGTACTTC	CARGARKIVMLAKNIQYF
TRBV7-3	-	TRBJ1-1	-	TGTGCCAGCAGCTCCGGAAGCACTGAAGCTTTCTTT	CASSSGSTEAFF
TRBV7-2	-	TRBJ1-2	-	TGTGCCAGCAGCTTAGGGTTATGGGACGTTGATGTTGGCTACACCTTC	CASSLGLWDVDVGYTF
TRBV18	few	TRBJ1-4	-	TGTGCCAGCTCACCACCTTCTGGAGAGGCAAAACTGTTTTTT	CASSPPSGEAKLFF
TRBV28	-	TRBJ2-1	-	TGTGCCAGCAGTTTAGGGAGCTCCTACAATGAGCAGTTCTTC	CASSLGSSYNEQFF